Following are 13 T cell receptor beta chains from one sample sequenced in a study of breast tumors, draining lymph nodes, adjacent tissues. TCRdb fed the multiplex PCR reads into MiXCR, producing one record per CDR3 protein. Of approximately 280,000 distinct CDR3 sequences listed, around 30% were seen once; the top ten hold around 1.1%. The lymph nodes were axillary draining lymph nodes from breast cancer patients. The sequenced sample was axillary lymph node tissue. These receptors all stem from a female donor with breast cancer. Some clones in this sample may be carry-over from other donors' samples.

This clonotype occurred many times. The chain joins TRBV7-2 to TRBJ2-5; TRBD1 matches 11 bases. CDR1 is SGHTA and CDR2 is FQGNSA in the germline V gene. V lost 5 bases to trimming and J lost 4 bases; unmatched junction nucleotides: 6. CDR3 length equals 15 residues. The chain's CDR3 is CASSRTGTGGETQYF. As DNA, the CDR3 is TGTGCCAGCAGCCGTACCGGGACAGGGGGAGAGACCCAGTACTTC.

In DNA, the CDR3 is TGTGCCAGCAGCCCAGGGGTTTCGGATGGCTACACCTTC. Its protein is CASSPGVSDGYTF. V usage is TRBV7-3 and J usage is TRBJ1-2, with D maybe TRBD1 (6 bases). This CDR3 spans 13 amino acids. Trimming left V 5 bases short and J 6 bases short, with 13 bases between. Germline values: CDR1 SGHTA, CDR2 FQGTGA.

This clonotype was counted many times. This chain links TRBV11-2 with TRBJ2-7, with D hard to call. The ends were cut back, 4 bases at V and 2 bases at J, with 12 bases in the middle. Germline CDR1 and CDR2: SGHAT and FQNNGV. CDR3 length equals 14 residues. CDR3 DNA: TGTGCCAGCAGCTCGTCGGTTGTGGCCTACGAGCAGTACTTC. Translation gives CASSSSVVAYEQYF.

With regard to this clonotype: This clone may be a read error of a much larger clone one base away. Likely a read error: the CDR3 ends without its conserved phenylalanine or tryptophan. This chain joins TRBV5-1 and TRBJ2-1, with TRBD2 matching over 10 bases. In germline, CDR1 is SGHRS, CDR2 YFSETQ. The CDR3 extends over 15 amino acids. J was trimmed by 9 bases and V by 1 base; bases with no gene match: 7. For the CDR3, the DNA is TGCGCCAGCAGCTTGCAGCTAGCGGGAGTTCGTGAGCAGTTCCTC. Translation: CASSLQLAGVREQFL.

Regarding this clonotype: This may stem from a read error, because a much larger clone lies one nucleotide away. The chain links TRBV12-5 to TRBJ1-2; 7 positions agree with TRBD1. The junction had 6 bases not matched to a gene; V was cut back by 3 bases and J by 2 bases. Looked up from germline, CDR1 is LGHNT and CDR2 is FRNRAP. The length of the CDR3 is 15 residues. The CDR3 DNA is TGTGCTAGTGGTTTCGTACAGGGGCCAAACTATGGCTACACCTTC. This codes for CASGFVQGPNYGYTF.

This clonotype came up many times. This chain connects TRBV12-3 or TRBV12-4 to TRBJ2-2; 8 bases align to TRBD2. The CDR3 loop spans 15 amino acids. With 6 bases clipped from V and 5 bases from J, the junction kept 8 bases outside the gene matches. In nucleotides, the CDR3 is TGTGCCAGCAGCTTGGCGGGGGGCCGGACCGGGGAGCTGTTTTTT. Translation: CASSLAGGRTGELFF.

At least ten counts were recorded for this clonotype. The V gene is TRBV7-3, the J gene TRBJ1-6; D is perhaps TRBD1 (5 bases). The length of the CDR3 is 13 residues. Germline assignment: CDR1 SGHTA and CDR2 FQGTGA. The V gene lost 5 bases and the J gene lost 6 bases, with 8 bases spanning the gap. This CDR3 reads CASSRDLNSPLHF. The CDR3 DNA is TGTGCCAGCAGCCGGGACCTTAATTCACCCCTCCACTTT. Drawing the rest from reference TRBV7-3 and TRBJ1-6, the complete variable domain is GAGVSQTPSNKVTEKGKYVELRCDPISGHTALYWYRQSLGQGPEFLIYFQGTGAADDSGLPNDRFFAVRPEGSVSTLKIQRTERGDSAVYLCASSRDLNSPLHFGNGTRLTVT.

This clonotype was seen many times. V and J are TRBV7-6 and TRBJ2-1; either TRBD1 or TRBD2 may supply D (6 bases each). Germline V gene data show CDR1 as SGHVS and CDR2 as FNYEAQ. V lost 2 bases to trimming and J lost 2 bases, with 16 bases between them. CDR3 length: 17 residues. The CDR3 DNA reads TGTGCCAGCAGCTTATTCGAAGGGGGGATTACCTACAATGAGCAGTTCTTC. Its translation: CASSLFEGGITYNEQFF.

This clonotype has ten or more counts. The chain carries TRBV20-1 and TRBJ1-2; the D gene is possibly TRBD1 (6 bases). With 6 bases removed from V and 4 bases from J, the gap between germline ends came to 12 bases. This CDR3 contains 12 residues. CDR1 DFQATT and CDR2 SNEGSKA come from the germline V gene (reference sequence). In nucleotides, the CDR3 is TGCAGTGCAACAACAGGGCCCTATGGCTACACCTTC. Protein sequence: CSATTGPYGYTF.

This clonotype was seen at least ten times. CDR3: CSARRQTYEQYF. The CDR3 DNA reads TGCAGTGCTAGACGACAGACCTACGAGCAGTACTTC. The chain has TRBV20-1 and TRBJ2-7; TRBD1 is a possible D gene (5 bases). Trimming removed 2 bases from V and 2 bases from J, with 7 bases in between. Germline V gives CDR1 DFQATT, CDR2 SNEGSKA (reference sequence). The CDR3 spans 12 residues.

Ten or more counts support this clonotype. The CDR3 loop is CSGPGGAGYNEQFF. CDR3 bases: TGCAGCGGTCCCGGGGGCGCGGGTTACAATGAGCAGTTCTTC. The chain carries TRBV29-1 and TRBJ2-1; the D call may be TRBD1 or TRBD2 (6 bases each). Looked up from germline, CDR1 is SQVTM and CDR2 is ANQGSEA. The CDR3 has 14 amino acids. V was pared by 7 bases and J by 4 bases, with 17 bases between.

This CDR3 is CASSVPGRTNEKLFF. The CDR3, as DNA: TGTGCCAGCAGCGTTCCCGGGAGGACTAATGAAAAACTGTTTTTT. The chain recombines TRBV9 with TRBJ1-4, with no clear D. CDR1 is SGDLS, CDR2 YYNGEE, per germline. V lost 2 bases and J lost 2, with 10 bases in between. The CDR3 runs to 15 residues. The variable domain in full, with the rest retrieved from reference TRBV9 and TRBJ1-4, is DSGVTQTPKHLITATGQRVTLRCSPRSGDLSVYWYQQSLDQGLQFLIQYYNGEERAKGNILERFSAQQFPDLHSELNLSSLELGDSALYFCASSVPGRTNEKLFFGSGTQLSVL.

This clonotype showed up many times. The rearrangement links TRBV10-3 to TRBJ2-1; D possibly corresponds to TRBD1 (6 bases). Germline CDR1 reads ENHRY; CDR2 reads SYGVKD. V was cut by 3 bases and J by 4 bases, with 16 bases left in between. The CDR3 is made up of 16 amino acids. The CDR3 spells CAISDRNRVNYNEQFF. The CDR3 DNA sequence: TGTGCCATCAGTGACCGTAACAGGGTAAATTACAATGAGCAGTTCTTC.